A selection of T cell receptor beta chains follows, all from one sample in a study of human T cells and chemical hapten exposure. Each CDR3 protein gets one entry after TCRdb re-called the RACE reads with MiXCR. Of 44,000 or so distinct CDR3 sequences listed, 3.5% to 4% are singletons. Sequenced: whole blood. The receptors stem from a human donor in good health. Some clones in this sample may be carry-over from other donors' samples. Both conserved end residues are part of each CDR3. Each record gives: V gene, clone size, J gene, D gene, CDR3 protein, CDR3 DNA. D genes are given only for firm matches. A clone size is listed for some rows: how often the clone was seen (once, few, many), or a class if it is expanded.

>TRBV27|many|TRBJ2-3|.
CASSLISGISTDTQYF
TGTGCCAGCAGTTTAATAAGCGGAATTAGCACAGATACGCAGTATTTT
>TRBV7-2|many|TRBJ1-2|.
CASSLGGPFYGYTF
TGTGCCAGCAGCTTAGGCGGACCGTTCTATGGCTACACCTTC
>TRBV24-1|few|TRBJ2-1|.
CATSDLPGNEQFF
TGTGCCACCAGTGATTTACCGGGTAATGAGCAGTTCTTC
>TRBV28|many|TRBJ1-2|TRBD1
CASSSVTGGGYTF
TGTGCCAGCAGTTCCGTGACAGGGGGCGGCTACACCTTC
>TRBV29-1|many|TRBJ2-1|.
CSETSLSSYNEQFF
TGCAGCGAGACGAGCTTAAGCTCCTACAATGAGCAGTTCTTC
>TRBV20-1|many|TRBJ1-4|TRBD1
CSARERQGAVEKLFF
TGCAGTGCTAGAGAACGACAGGGGGCTGTGGAAAAACTGTTTTTT
>TRBV27|.|TRBJ2-7|.
CASSLLGHYEQYF
TGTGCCAGCAGTTTACTCGGTCACTACGAGCAGTACTTC
>TRBV12-3/TRBV12-4|few|TRBJ2-2|.
CANLGPRLNTGELFF
TGTGCCAACCTTGGACCGCGCCTTAACACCGGGGAGCTGTTTTTT
>TRBV10-2|few|TRBJ1-6|TRBD1
CASSEGGQGVWNSPLHF
TGCGCCAGCAGTGAAGGGGGACAGGGGGTCTGGAATTCACCCCTCCACTTT
>TRBV19|.|TRBJ2-3|TRBD2
CASSMPASGSSAQYF
TGTGCCAGTAGTATGCCGGCTAGCGGGAGTTCTGCGCAGTATTTT
>TRBV7-9|many|TRBJ2-7|.
CASSLSPTPGTYEQYF
TGTGCCAGCAGCTTAAGCCCGACGCCGGGGACCTACGAGCAGTACTTC
>TRBV10-2|many|TRBJ1-6|.
CASSENRGSPLHF
TGCGCCAGCAGTGAGAACAGAGGTTCACCCCTCCACTTT
>TRBV4-2|many|TRBJ2-4|.
CASSRPDSGKTKNIQYF
TGTGCCAGCAGCAGACCGGACAGCGGGAAAACCAAAAACATTCAGTACTTC
>TRBV28|many|TRBJ1-2|.
CASSSKLRRSYGYTF
TGTGCCAGCAGCTCCAAACTTAGACGGTCTTATGGCTACACCTTC
>TRBV28|.|TRBJ2-4|TRBD1
CASRNSGQGKNIQYF
TGTGCCAGCCGAAACTCGGGACAGGGGAAAAACATTCAGTACTTC
>TRBV12-3/TRBV12-4|many|TRBJ1-2|.
CASSLGVRGNYGYTF
TGTGCCAGCAGTTTGGGGGTGCGCGGCAACTATGGCTACACCTTC
>TRBV5-1|.|TRBJ2-1|TRBD2
CASSPGLANNEQFF
TGCGCCAGCAGCCCGGGACTAGCGAACAATGAGCAGTTCTTC
>TRBV5-6|many|TRBJ2-3|TRBD1
CASRRQGDTQYF
TGTGCCAGCAGACGACAGGGAGATACGCAGTATTTT
>TRBV4-1|few|TRBJ1-3|.
CASSQGRAWGATGNTIYF
TGCGCCAGCAGCCAAGGCCGCGCGTGGGGTGCCACTGGAAACACCATATATTTT
>TRBV20-1|many|TRBJ1-1|.
CSAPSPGPNTEAFF
TGCAGTGCTCCTTCTCCGGGACCGAACACTGAAGCTTTCTTT
>TRBV9|many|TRBJ2-1|.
CASSAARDYNEQFF
TGTGCCAGCAGCGCTGCTAGGGACTACAATGAGCAGTTCTTC
>TRBV11-2|few|TRBJ2-7|.
CASSLLAYEQYF
TGTGCCAGCAGCTTACTTGCCTACGAGCAGTACTTC
>TRBV12-3/TRBV12-4|.|TRBJ2-1|TRBD1
CASRPGQGTDNEQFF
TGTGCCAGCAGGCCCGGACAGGGCACGGACAATGAGCAGTTCTTC
>TRBV7-2|few|TRBJ2-3|.
CASSTAATDTQYF
TGTGCCAGCAGCACAGCAGCCACAGATACGCAGTATTTT
>TRBV3-1|.|TRBJ1-2|TRBD1
CASSPGQGLYGYTF
TGTGCCAGCAGCCCTGGACAGGGGCTCTATGGCTACACCTTC
>TRBV5-1|many|TRBJ2-3|.
CASSQASIDTQYF
TGCGCCAGCAGCCAGGCGAGTATCGATACGCAGTATTTT
>TRBV6-1|many|TRBJ2-2|TRBD1
CASSEVTGSGTGELFF
TGTGCCAGCAGTGAAGTGACAGGGTCGGGGACCGGGGAGCTGTTTTTT
>TRBV27|many|TRBJ2-2|.
CASSPSISPGELFF
TGTGCCAGCAGCCCTTCAATCTCGCCCGGGGAGCTGTTTTTT
>TRBV12-3/TRBV12-4|.|TRBJ1-1|.
CASSLKRFYNTEAFF
TGTGCCAGCAGTCTAAAAAGGTTCTACAACACTGAAGCTTTCTTT
>TRBV30|.|TRBJ2-1|.
CAATSSNEQFF
TGTGCCGCAACTAGTTCCAATGAGCAGTTCTTC
>TRBV20-1|.|TRBJ2-7|.
CSAITSYEQYF
TGCAGTGCTATTACTAGCTACGAGCAGTACTTC
>TRBV28|many|TRBJ2-7|.
CASNSKGGPGSYEQYF
TGTGCCAGCAACTCCAAAGGGGGGCCTGGTTCCTACGAGCAGTACTTC
>TRBV4-1|many|TRBJ2-1|.
CASSQVRRAGSYNEQFF
TGCGCCAGCAGCCAAGTGCGACGGGCCGGCTCCTACAATGAGCAGTTCTTC
>TRBV15|.|TRBJ2-7|.
CATGTYYEQYF
TGTGCCACCGGGACTTACTACGAGCAGTACTTC
>TRBV5-1|many|TRBJ2-2|.
CASSLDPAGTNTGELFF
TGCGCCAGCAGCTTGGATCCCGCGGGAACGAACACCGGGGAGCTGTTTTTT
>TRBV6-2/TRBV6-3|many|TRBJ1-6|.
CASSLDGRTRGSPLHF
TGTGCCAGCAGTCTAGATGGACGGACTCGGGGGTCACCCCTCCACTTT
>TRBV25-1|.|TRBJ1-5|.
CASSESGRGEFNQPQHF
TGTGCCAGCAGTGAATCCGGCAGGGGCGAATTCAATCAGCCCCAGCATTTT
>TRBV13|many|TRBJ2-5|.
CASSLDGAETQYF
TGTGCCAGCAGCTTAGACGGGGCAGAGACCCAGTACTTC
>TRBV20-1|many|TRBJ2-7|TRBD2
CSARDRTSGRGEQYF
TGCAGTGCTAGAGATCGGACTAGCGGGAGAGGCGAGCAGTACTTC
>TRBV10-2|few|TRBJ1-6|TRBD1
CASSPGQPPPLDF
TGCGCCAGCAGCCCGGGACAGCCTCCCCCCTTAGACTTT
>TRBV6-1|.|TRBJ2-1|TRBD1
CASSVRQGNEQFF
TGTGCCAGCAGTGTACGACAGGGAAATGAGCAGTTCTTC
>TRBV27|many|TRBJ2-5|TRBD1
CASSLGQGEETQYF
TGTGCCAGCAGTTTAGGCCAGGGGGAAGAGACCCAGTACTTC
>TRBV27|many|TRBJ2-5|TRBD2
CASSLSGRVVTQYF
TGTGCCAGCAGTCTTAGCGGGAGGGTTGTGACCCAGTACTTC
>TRBV29-1|many|TRBJ1-2|TRBD1
CSVDRGDYGYTF
TGCAGCGTGGACAGGGGGGACTATGGCTACACCTTC
>TRBV19|many|TRBJ2-7|.
CASTSTPGSYEQYF
TGTGCCAGTACCTCGACCCCGGGATCCTACGAGCAGTACTTC
>TRBV4-1|many|TRBJ2-3|TRBD2
CASSQLRTSGPTDTQYF
TGCGCCAGCAGCCAACTAAGGACTAGCGGACCCACAGATACGCAGTATTTT
>TRBV28|many|TRBJ2-7|TRBD1
CASRSPGQPYEQYF
TGTGCCAGCAGATCCCCGGGACAGCCTTACGAGCAGTACTTC
>TRBV29-1|many|TRBJ2-5|.
CSVDRAGGETQYF
TGCAGCGTTGACAGGGCCGGAGGAGAGACCCAGTACTTC
>TRBV6-5|many|TRBJ2-1|.
CASRELGANEQFF
TGTGCCAGCCGTGAGTTGGGGGCCAATGAGCAGTTCTTC